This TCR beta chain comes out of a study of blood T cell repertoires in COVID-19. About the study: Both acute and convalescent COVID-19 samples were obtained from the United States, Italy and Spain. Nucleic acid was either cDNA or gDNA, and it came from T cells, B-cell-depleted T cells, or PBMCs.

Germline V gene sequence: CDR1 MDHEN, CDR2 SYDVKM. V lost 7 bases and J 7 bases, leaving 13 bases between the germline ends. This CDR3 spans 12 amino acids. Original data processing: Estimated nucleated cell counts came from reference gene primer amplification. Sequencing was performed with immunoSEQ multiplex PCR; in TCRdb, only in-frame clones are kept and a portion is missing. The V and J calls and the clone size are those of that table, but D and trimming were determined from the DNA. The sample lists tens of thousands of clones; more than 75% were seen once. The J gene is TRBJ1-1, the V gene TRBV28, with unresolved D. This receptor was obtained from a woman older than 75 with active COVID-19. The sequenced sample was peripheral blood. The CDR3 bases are TGTGCCAGCACCCGGAAACAGTTTGAAGCTTTCTTT. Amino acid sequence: CASTRKQFEAFF.